Described below is a single TCR beta chain sequence and its context. Its antigen is unknown. This sample is drawn from a study of response to subunit inactivated influenza vaccine. TCRdb analysed the RT-PCR reads with MiXCR anew, one entry per CDR3 protein. Among 800,000 to 1,000,000 distinct CDR3 sequences listed, approximately 22% were seen once. The CDR3 covers 17 residues. Germline V gives CDR1 DFQATT, CDR2 SNEGSKA (reference sequence). After removal of 1 base from V and 9 bases from J, the junction contained 13 bases not matched to a gene. Whole-study results and caveats: The study's authors posited that every seasonal influenza vaccination enlists few new T cells.

The receptor comes from a man in his forties or fifties who received an inactivated influenza vaccine. J is TRBJ2-1 and V is TRBV20-1, with 12 bases aligning to TRBD2. The input for sequencing was PBMCs from blood, taken 5 days after vaccination. The CDR3 region has the DNA TGCAGTGCTAGAGCCCCGGGGGGACTAGCGGGCAGGTTTGAGCAGTTCTTC. Amino acids: CSARAPGGLAGRFEQFF.